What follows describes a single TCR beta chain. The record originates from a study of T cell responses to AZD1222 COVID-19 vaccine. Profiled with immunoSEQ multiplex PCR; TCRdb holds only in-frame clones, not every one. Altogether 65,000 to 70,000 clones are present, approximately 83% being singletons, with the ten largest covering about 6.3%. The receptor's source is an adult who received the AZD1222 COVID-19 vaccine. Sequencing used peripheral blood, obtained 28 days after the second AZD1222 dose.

CDR3: CASSPGHSGNTIYF. In nucleotides, the CDR3 is TGTGCCAGCTCACCGGGACACTCTGGAAACACCATATATTTT. The chain recombines TRBV18 with TRBJ1-3; possible D gene TRBD1, 6 bases. Trimming shortened V by 3 bases and J by 0 bases, and 6 bases separated the two germline ends. Germline V CDR1 and CDR2: KGHSH, LQKENI. The CDR3 runs to 14 residues.